This T cell receptor beta chain emerged from a study of radiation and T cells in renal cell carcinoma. Notes on the study in general: Pretreatment tumor biopsies were lacking, so baseline clonotypes are unknown. In blood, top tumor clones expanded by 2 weeks, shrinking by 4.

TCRdb's table, derived via immunoSEQ multiplex PCR, lists solely in-frame clones and lacks some. In the table there are roughly 130,000 clones, around four fifths of which are singletons. V was shortened by 0 bases and J by 3 bases, with 8 bases between the two germline ends. Germline V gene data show CDR1 as LGHNA and CDR2 as YSLEER. CDR3 length: 14 residues. Time point noted: blood 2 weeks post-SBRT. Documented treatment: 15 Gy SBRT to primary tumor, nephrectomy 4 weeks later. After SBRT, blood was collected at 2 and 4 weeks, plus baseline. The patient's renal cell carcinoma had clear cell pathology. With regard to this clone: The antigen is undetermined.

The TCR comes from a woman aged 60 to 75 with renal cell carcinoma. The sample in question was blood, obtained from a patient whose treatment included radiotherapy and nephrectomy. V is TRBV4-3 and J is TRBJ1-2; D is uncertain. CDR3 DNA: TGCGCCAGCAGCCAAGATAGGATGGACTATGGCTACACCTTC. Its protein product is CASSQDRMDYGYTF.